One and the same sample provided the 14 T cell receptor beta chains below, sequenced in a study of PD-1 blockade in mismatch repair-deficient tumors. Repertoires were generated with immunoSEQ multiplex PCR, while TCRdb's copy carries only in-frame clones and drops some. The data show 30,000 to 45,000 clones, 70% to 90% seen once. Material: peripheral blood, obtained around 75 weeks after starting pembrolizumab. The receptors were sampled from an adult with mismatch repair-deficient cancer.

The chain carries TRBV9 and TRBJ2-3, with D hard to call. Trimming took 0 bases from V and 1 from J, leaving 12 bases between them. The CDR3 extends over 16 amino acids. CDR1 SGDLS and CDR2 YYNGEE come from the germline V gene. The CDR3 spells CASSVGQAKGTDTQYF. The CDR3 bases are TGTGCCAGCAGCGTAGGTCAGGCGAAGGGCACAGATACGCAGTATTTT. Variable domain in full (rest from reference TRBV9 and TRBJ2-3): DSGVTQTPKHLITATGQRVTLRCSPRSGDLSVYWYQQSLDQGLQFLIQYYNGEERAKGNILERFSAQQFPDLHSELNLSSLELGDSALYFCASSVGQAKGTDTQYFGPGTRLTVL.

The rearrangement joins TRBV6-1 to TRBJ2-7; 8 bases are a match to TRBD1. V was pared by 8 bases and J by 6 bases, with 12 bases of the junction left unmatched. The CDR3 length is 14 residues. Germline assignment: CDR1 MNHNS and CDR2 SASEGT. The CDR3 region has the DNA TGTGCCAGCTGCGGACGGGACAGGCTCGCCGAGCAGTACTTC. Protein: CASCGRDRLAEQYF.

The chain has TRBV2 and TRBJ1-4; 7 bases agree with TRBD1. The V gene end was trimmed by 8 bases and the J gene end by 4 bases; junction bases not matched to a gene: 7. This CDR3 has 14 residues. Germline CDR1 and CDR2: SNHLY and FYNNEI. The CDR3 DNA sequence: TGTGCCAGCGCCGTGACAGGGTTTAATGAAAAACTGTTTTTT. This codes for CASAVTGFNEKLFF.

The chain carries TRBV30 and TRBJ2-1, with D unclear. The CDR3 totals 13 residues. Germline assignment: CDR1 GTSNPN and CDR2 SVGIG (reference sequence). Trimming left V 4 bases short and J 9 bases short, with 16 bases between. CDR3 in amino acids: CAWTQRVRGEQFF. DNA for the CDR3: TGTGCCTGGACCCAGCGAGTCAGAGGTGAGCAGTTCTTC.

The CDR3 sequence is CASSQDGTGDEKLFF. As DNA, the CDR3 is TGCGCCAGCAGCCAAGACGGGACAGGGGATGAAAAACTGTTTTTT. J is TRBJ1-4 and V is TRBV4-1; 10 bases match TRBD1. Germline V gene lookup returns CDR1 MGHRA and CDR2 YSYEKL. The CDR3 runs 15 residues. J lost 6 bases, V lost 0 bases, and 1 base had no gene match.

This chain joins TRBV9 and TRBJ2-7; 10 bases align to TRBD2. This CDR3 comprises 15 residues. In germline, CDR1 is SGDLS, CDR2 YYNGEE. J lost 7 bases, V lost 4 bases, and 11 bases had no gene match. The CDR3 DNA follows: TGTGCCAGCAGCCAGGGTCCAGCGGGAGGGCAAGAGCAGTACTTC. This translates into CASSQGPAGGQEQYF.

About this clone: This clone may be a read error of a much larger clone one base away. CDR3 amino acids: CASSSNYYEQYF. For the CDR3, the DNA is TGTGCCAGCAGCTCCAACTACTACGAGCAGTACTTC. The chain links TRBV7-9 to TRBJ2-5; D unresolved. The DNA end lines up better with TRBJ2-7; the J call may be wrong. Germline lookup yields CDR1 SEHNR and CDR2 FQNEAQ (reference sequence). The CDR3 sequence is 12 residues long.

The chain is built from TRBV11-2 and TRBJ2-7, with TRBD2 matching 10 bases. The V gene's germline CDR1 is SGHAT and CDR2 FQNNGV. V dropped 5 bases and J dropped 3; count of bases not matched to a gene: 16. This CDR3 region has 18 residues. CDR3 in amino acids: CASSPLSRTSGKIYEQYF. The CDR3 coding sequence is TGTGCCAGCAGCCCCCTCTCCCGAACTAGCGGGAAAATCTACGAGCAGTACTTC.

The chain is built from TRBV5-6 and TRBJ2-1; 14 bases are a match to TRBD2. Germline CDR1 reads SGHDT; CDR2 reads YYEEEE. The CDR3 runs to 17 residues. The V and J ends lost 4 bases and 3 bases, in that order; junction bases with no gene match: 6. The CDR3 nucleotides read TGTGCCAGCAGCCTTTTGGGACTAGCGGGAGACTACAATGAGCAGTTCTTC. This sequence encodes CASSLLGLAGDYNEQFF.

This chain joins TRBV9 and TRBJ2-5; possibly TRBD1 or TRBD2 for D (5 bases each). The CDR3 is 16 residues long. Germline lookup yields CDR1 SGDLS and CDR2 YYNGEE. Trimming pared 0 bases from V and 4 bases from J, leaving 16 bases between. CDR3: CASSVEGTSGLETQYF. CDR3 bases: TGTGCCAGCAGCGTAGAGGGGACCAGTGGGTTAGAGACCCAGTACTTC. Complete variable domain (other parts from reference TRBV9 and TRBJ2-5): DSGVTQTPKHLITATGQRVTLRCSPRSGDLSVYWYQQSLDQGLQFLIQYYNGEERAKGNILERFSAQQFPDLHSELNLSSLELGDSALYFCASSVEGTSGLETQYFGPGTRLLVL.

As DNA, the CDR3 is TGTGCCAGCAGCTTAGACTATCCCAGGGGTAGGGGGAACACTGAAGCTTTCTTT. It codes for CASSLDYPRGRGNTEAFF. This sequence joins TRBV25-1 and TRBJ1-1, with D tentatively TRBD1 (6 bases). The CDR3 totals 18 residues. Looked up from germline, CDR1 is MGHDK and CDR2 is SYGVNS. Trimming removed 6 bases at V and 1 base at J, with 24 bases between.

CDR3 protein: CASSLAIRTDTQYF. In DNA, the CDR3 is TGTGCCAGCAGCTTAGCGATACGCACAGATACGCAGTATTTT. The V and J genes are TRBV7-8 and TRBJ2-3; no clear D. Trimming left V 0 bases short and J 1 base short, with 5 bases between. CDR1 is SGHVS, CDR2 FQNEAQ, per germline. This CDR3 is built from 14 residues.

This chain joins TRBV7-2 and TRBJ2-7, with no clear D. Trimming stripped 5 bases from V and 8 bases from J, with 19 bases between. Germline V gene lookup returns CDR1 SGHTA and CDR2 FQGNSA. This CDR3 is 14 amino acids long. This CDR3 reads CASSPDGYLAKQYF. The CDR3 DNA is TGTGCCAGCAGCCCGGACGGTTACCTTGCCAAGCAGTACTTC. Filled out from reference TRBV7-2 and TRBJ2-7, the complete variable domain reads GAGVSQSPSNKVTEKGKDVELRCDPISGHTALYWYRQSLGQGLEFLIYFQGNSAPDKSGLPSDRFSAERTGGSVSTLTIQRTQQEDSAVYLCASSPDGYLAKQYFGPGTRLTVT.

In this sample, this clone turned up once. The chain couples TRBV19 to TRBJ2-1; the match to TRBD2 covers 7 bases. Germline trimming cut 5 bases from V and 3 bases from J; bases unmatched to any gene: 7. This CDR3 is 15 amino acids long. Germline CDR1 reads LNHDA; CDR2 reads SQIVND (reference sequence). The CDR3 reads CASSPGEGFYNEQFF. CDR3 in DNA: TGTGCCAGTAGTCCCGGGGAGGGTTTCTACAATGAGCAGTTCTTC.